What follows are 22 T cell receptor beta chains derived from one specimen sequenced in a study of cytomegalovirus exposure and HLA in healthy donors. 13 Jbeta primers and 60 Vbeta primers were used for the PCR. Produced via immunoSEQ multiplex PCR; TCRdb's table is partial and in-frame only. The sample consists of about 140,000 clones, over 70% of them appearing once. Input material: PBMCs. The source is a male donor in good health and CMV-seronegative.

The CDR3 DNA reads as TGTGCCAGCAGCTTAGAATACAGAAACAATGAGCAGTTCTTC. This translates into CASSLEYRNNEQFF. This sequence joins TRBV7-6 and TRBJ2-1; D unresolved. Trimming pared 1 base from V and 5 bases from J, leaving 9 bases between. The CDR3 consists of 14 residues. Germline V gene sequence: CDR1 SGHVS, CDR2 FNYEAQ.

The chain links TRBV7-2 to TRBJ2-5; TRBD2 aligns across 8 bases. The CDR3 runs to 15 residues. From germline, CDR1 is SGHTA and CDR2 FQGNSA. Trimming cost V 2 bases and J 5 bases; bases outside gene matches: 7. CDR3 bases: TGTGCCAGCAGCTTACCCCGGGGGGGCCACGAGACCCAGTACTTC. Amino acids: CASSLPRGGHETQYF.

This chain joins TRBV7-2 and TRBJ1-4, with 7 bases fitting TRBD1. CDR3 size: 14 residues. Germline trimming cut 2 bases from V and 8 bases from J; bases unmatched to any gene: 5. Germline V gene data show CDR1 as SGHTA and CDR2 as FQGNSA. The CDR3 loop reads CASSLRQGGEKLFF. DNA for the CDR3: TGTGCCAGCAGCTTAAGACAGGGTGGCGAAAAACTGTTTTTT.

This clone appeared a single time. The J gene is TRBJ1-1, the V gene TRBV5-5, with TRBD1 as a possible D gene (5 bases). V was shortened by 4 bases and J by 6 bases, with 16 bases between the two germline ends. This CDR3 has 14 amino acids. CDR1 SGHKS and CDR2 YYEKEE come from the germline V gene (reference sequence). CDR3 DNA: TGTGCCAGCAGCCGGGGCCCCAGGGACTCTGAAGCTTTCTTT. Encoded protein: CASSRGPRDSEAFF.

The chain employs TRBV7-9 and TRBJ1-1; 7 positions agree with TRBD1. Germline loops: CDR1 SEHNR, CDR2 FQNEAQ (reference sequence). The CDR3 has 14 amino acids. The V segment lost 5 bases and the J segment 3 bases; nucleotides outside the gene matches: 6. CDR3 region: CASSPRTGDTEAFF. The CDR3 DNA reads TGTGCCAGCAGCCCTCGGACAGGAGACACTGAAGCTTTCTTT.

The chain joins TRBV19 to TRBJ1-2; 7 positions match TRBD1. This CDR3 has 12 residues. Germline loops: CDR1 LNHDA, CDR2 SQIVND (reference sequence). The ends lost 7 bases at V and 5 bases at J; junction bases unmatched: 4. The CDR3 spells CASKGTAYGYTF. The CDR3 DNA follows: TGTGCCAGTAAAGGGACAGCTTATGGCTACACCTTC.

This clone came up once. V and J are TRBV7-6 and TRBJ2-7, with 8 nucleotides matching TRBD1. Germline V CDR1 and CDR2: SGHVS, FNYEAQ. The CDR3 is 15 residues long. V was clipped by 2 bases and J by 4 bases; unmatched bases: 7. CDR3 DNA: TGTGCCAGCAGCTTATTAACAGGGGGAAAGTACGAGCAGTACTTC. Translation: CASSLLTGGKYEQYF.

Worth noting for this clone: Different DNA sequences within this sample yield the same CDR3. The gene calls are TRBV15 and TRBJ1-1; possible D gene TRBD1, 5 bases. The CDR3 runs to 12 residues. V was clipped by 1 base and J by 11 bases, with 11 bases between them. The germline V gene encodes CDR1 LNHNV and CDR2 YYDKDF (reference sequence). CDR3 amino acids: CATSRARGGAFF. For the CDR3, the DNA is TGTGCCACCAGCAGAGCTCGCGGGGGGGCTTTCTTT.

The chain joins TRBV7-2 to TRBJ1-5, with D uncertain. The CDR3 length is 14 residues. CDR1 and CDR2 from the germline V gene are SGHTA and FQGNSA. Deletions cut 2 bases from V and 7 bases from J, with 12 bases between. The CDR3 reads CASSLMGRRQPQHF. The CDR3 DNA sequence: TGTGCCAGCAGCTTAATGGGTCGGAGACAGCCCCAGCATTTT.

This chain joins TRBV7-8 and TRBJ2-1, with 7 bases that match TRBD1. Trimming took 3 bases from V and 6 from J; bases not matched to a gene: 8. Germline V gene sequence: CDR1 SGHVS, CDR2 FQNEAQ. The CDR3 covers 15 residues. CDR3 DNA sequence: TGTGCCAGCAGCTTCCTGAGGGGGCTTGTCAATGAGCAGTTCTTC. Translation: CASSFLRGLVNEQFF.

This clone was detected a few times. The V gene is TRBV7-2, the J gene TRBJ1-1, with 9 bases identical to TRBD1. Germline-derived CDR1 and CDR2 are SGHTA and FQGNSA. The CDR3 runs to 15 residues. Losses at the gene ends were 1 base for V and 4 bases for J; bases not matched to a gene: 4. As DNA, the CDR3 is TGTGCCAGCAGCTTAGTGACAGGGGGGACCACTGAAGCTTTCTTT. Its translation: CASSLVTGGTTEAFF.

The rearrangement links TRBV5-4 to TRBJ2-3, with 7 bases lining up with TRBD2. CDR3 length equals 15 residues. Per germline, CDR1 SGHNT and CDR2 YYREEE (reference sequence). V trimming: 4 bases; J trimming: 6 bases; junction bases outside the gene matches: 11. DNA of the CDR3: TGTGCCAGCAGCGAGCGGGGATTGGGGGTTGATACGCAGTATTTT. It is translated as CASSERGLGVDTQYF.

The V call is TRBV12-2, the J call TRBJ1-3. TRBV12-2 is reported as a pseudogene. The CDR3 loop spans 15 amino acids. CDR3 region: CASRFRGDSGNTIYF. The CDR3 nucleotides read TGTGCAAGTCGCTTCCGAGGTGACTCTGGAAACACCATATATTTT.

The chain links TRBV19 to TRBJ2-3, with a weak D call TRBD2 (5 bases). There are 10 residues in the CDR3. The V end was cut by 11 bases, the J end by 5 bases, with 8 bases between. CDR1 is LNHDA and CDR2 is SQIVND in the germline V gene (reference sequence). CDR3 nucleotide sequence: TGTGCCGTTCGGGGAGATACGCAGTATTTT. Amino acid sequence: CAVRGDTQYF.

The gene calls are TRBV6-5 and TRBJ2-7, with a tentative D call TRBD1 (5 bases). Trimming took 2 bases from V and 3 from J, leaving 14 bases between them. Germline V gene lookup returns CDR1 MNHEY and CDR2 SVGAGI. The CDR3 is 15 amino acids. CDR3 region: CASSYSGGQGYEQYF. CDR3 DNA: TGTGCCAGCAGTTACAGTGGCGGTCAGGGCTACGAGCAGTACTTC.

This clone was detected only a few times. The rearrangement uses TRBV11-2 and TRBJ2-1; possible D gene TRBD2, 5 bases. Per the germline V gene, CDR1 is SGHAT and CDR2 is FQNNGV. With 2 bases removed from V and 7 bases from J, the gap between germline ends came to 12 bases. CDR3 size: 14 residues. The CDR3 region has the DNA TGTGCCAGCAGCTTATTCGTACTAGGGAATGAGCAGTTCTTC. Translation: CASSLFVLGNEQFF.

The chain recombines TRBV9 with TRBJ1-2; D call uncertain. The CDR3 runs to 13 residues. The germline V and J ends were trimmed by 2 bases and 2 bases, with 7 bases remaining between them. Per the germline V gene, CDR1 is SGDLS and CDR2 is YYNGEE. The CDR3 is CASSVNFNYGYTF. The CDR3 DNA follows: TGTGCCAGCAGCGTCAATTTCAACTATGGCTACACCTTC.

The chain has TRBV15 and TRBJ1-1; TRBD1 matches 7 bases. This CDR3 is 15 amino acids long. Germline CDR1 and CDR2: LNHNV and YYDKDF (reference sequence). V lost 4 bases, J lost 3 bases, and 8 bases stayed unmatched. CDR3 nucleotide sequence: TGTGCCACCAGCATTCACAGGGGTTATCACACTGAAGCTTTCTTT. Its translation is CATSIHRGYHTEAFF.

The V call is TRBV4-2, the J call TRBJ1-6; D possibly corresponds to TRBD1 (6 bases). The CDR3 consists of 16 residues. V was pared by 1 base and J by 6 bases, with 13 bases between. Germline loops: CDR1 LGHNA, CDR2 YNFKEQ. The CDR3 bases are TGTGCCAGCAGCCAAGTTTATGGGGGCTTTAATTCACCCCTCCACTTT. It specifies CASSQVYGGFNSPLHF.

This clone has just one count. The V and J genes are TRBV4-2 and TRBJ1-2; D remains unclear. CDR3 length: 16 amino acids. The V end was cut by 0 bases, the J end by 1 base, with 12 bases between. The germline V gene encodes CDR1 LGHNA and CDR2 YNFKEQ. Written as DNA, the CDR3 is TGTGCCAGCAGCCAAGATAGCGGGTCTAATAACTATGGCTACACCTTC. As protein: CASSQDSGSNNYGYTF.

This chain links TRBV7-2 with TRBJ1-2, with D perhaps matching TRBD1 (6 bases). This CDR3 is 15 amino acids long. The germline V gene encodes CDR1 SGHTA and CDR2 FQGNSA. V gave up 4 bases and J gave up 5 bases, with 17 bases separating them. CDR3 DNA: TGTGCCAGCAGCTGGGGCCGGGGGGCACCTTATGGCTACACCTTC. Its protein is CASSWGRGAPYGYTF.

This chain joins TRBV6-5 and TRBJ2-1; a weak D match, TRBD1 (5 bases). V lost 8 bases, J lost 6 bases, and 14 bases lay in between. The CDR3 has 13 amino acids. The germline gives CDR1 MNHEY, CDR2 SVGAGI. The CDR3 DNA reads as TGTGCCAGCTCCGACAGATTAGCCAATGAGCAGTTCTTC. This gives the protein CASSDRLANEQFF.